The T cell receptor beta chain under discussion was sequenced for a study of blood T cell repertoires in COVID-19. The overall study: Samples of COVID-19 (acute and convalescent) were obtained from the United States, Italy and Spain. T cells, B-cell-depleted T cells, or PBMCs supplied cDNA or gDNA.

Study processing details: Amplification from reference gene primers served as the basis for estimated nucleated cell counts. TCRdb keeps only in-frame clones here, not all; method: immunoSEQ multiplex PCR. Clone size and the V and J calls come from that table; the DNA yielded D and trimming. The data hold about 55,000 clones, with roughly nine tenths observed a single time. Germline lookup yields CDR1 KGHSH and CDR2 LQKENI. The CDR3 contains 17 residues. Trimming took 3 bases from V and 3 from J, leaving 21 bases between them. This chain connects TRBV18 to TRBJ2-7; a possible D gene is TRBD1 (5 bases). The receptor comes from a human donor with active COVID-19. The donor label of this sample is uncertain. Sequenced sample: peripheral blood. The CDR3 sequence is CASSPGLGRALDYEQYF. CDR3 in DNA: TGTGCCAGCTCACCGGGCCTGGGCAGGGCCTTGGACTACGAGCAGTACTTC.